Listed below are T cell receptor beta chains from one sample, sequenced in a study of control samples from healthy donors and cancer patients. The repertoire was sequenced with immunoSEQ multiplex PCR; TCRdb's copy has only in-frame clones and lacks some. The sample records more than 65,000 clones, roughly 90% being singletons. What was sequenced was PBMCs. The receptors stem from a woman aged 55-75 years with head and neck cancer. The CDR3 runs from the conserved cysteine through the conserved F or W. The D gene is left open where the match is weak.

D | V | CDR3
NA | TRBV18 | CASSPGQGRNQPQHF
NA | TRBV3-1/TRBV3-2 | CASSQLLGGTDTQYF
TRBD1 | TRBV19 | CASSMLQGVTGYTF
NA | TRBV4-3 | CASSQESGSTDTQYF
NA | TRBV29-1 | CSVLKDRNYGYTF
NA | TRBV6-5 | CASSYSRASYEQYF
NA | TRBV14 | CASSVPALVETQYF
TRBD1 | TRBV24-1 | CATSDAGTGSYNEQFF
NA | TRBV19 | CASTLSPLASTDTQYF
TRBD2 | TRBV19 | CASSSREGSEQYF
TRBD2 | TRBV20-1 | CSASRTSGSETQYF
NA | TRBV29-1 | CSVSRSANEQFF
NA | TRBV19 | CASSMGSAGELFF
NA | TRBV5-6 | CASSLFDTQYF
TRBD2 | TRBV7-2 | CASSSRREGPGIYEQYF
TRBD2 | TRBV11-2 | CASSSIGLAGGMLAYEQYF
TRBD2 | TRBV6-1 | CASSEDLGLAVTYEQYF
TRBD1 | TRBV15 | CATSRVRDREPYTF
NA | TRBV18 | CASSEFRTGTGGYTF
TRBD1 | TRBV2 | CARGIRTGRDEQFF
NA | TRBV18 | CASSSTGSGKAEAFF
NA | TRBV5-1 | CASSLDPGAGQPQHF
NA | TRBV28 | CASSPAGNTIYF
NA | TRBV6-5 | CASSYSLAGTQYF
TRBD2 | TRBV19 | CASSSGGRDNEQFF
TRBD1 | TRBV5-1 | CASSVDRGEKLFF
NA | TRBV7-2 | CASSLESERWETQYF
TRBD2 | TRBV10-3 | CAISEGGSGTDTQYF
TRBD1 | TRBV25-1 | CASSEYWGTDNEKLFF
NA | TRBV2 | CASRRTLNTEAFF
NA | TRBV24-1 | CATSGSTGYSYNEQFF
NA | TRBV5-1 | CASSGETDTQYF
NA | TRBV6-2/TRBV6-3 | CASSAGVLVPTDTQYF
NA | TRBV5-1 | CASSYTGQKNYEQYF
NA | TRBV4-3 | CASSRNVGQPEGNTIYF
TRBD2 | TRBV24-1 | CATSDAGTSGAGETQYF
NA | TRBV4-2 | CASSQDPPGDTGELFF
TRBD2 | TRBV11-2 | CASSYGSGRSYEQYF
TRBD1 | TRBV4-1 | CASSQEGGDRGWSGELFF
TRBD1 | TRBV9 | CASSAKGTGGNTEAFF
NA | TRBV19 | CASSINGGNQETQYF
NA | TRBV14 | CASSQLVAGYEQYF
NA | TRBV10-3 | CAIRQQGPGELFF
NA | TRBV6-4 | CASSDFSGANVLTF
NA | TRBV10-3 | CAISDEYKANYGYTF
NA | TRBV7-5 | CVRSLAACPPGIIYNEQFF
TRBD1 | TRBV12-3/TRBV12-4 | CASSRTGSYGYTF
TRBD1 | TRBV5-1 | CASSFTGGDISYNEQFF
NA | TRBV4-1 | CASSQGQVNYNEQFF
TRBD1 | TRBV11-2 | CASSPGTAYNSPLHF
NA | TRBV27 | CASSPRGTYGEQYF
NA | TRBV10-2 | CASRAQGILAGELFF
NA | TRBV6-5 | CASRGGPGTTGELFF
NA | TRBV5-1 | CASSSERTVSTDTQYF
NA | TRBV6-5 | CASTMGRNTEAFF
TRBD1 | TRBV6-5 | CASSYVGTGVREQYF
NA | TRBV7-6 | CASSLAPGTYEQYF
NA | TRBV6-5 | CASRIDWTGTEAFF